This TCR beta chain is from a study of blood T cells in healthy people across ages. After removal of 0 bases from V and 5 bases from J, the junction contained 7 bases not matched to a gene. Looked up from germline, CDR1 is SGHAT and CDR2 is FQNNGV. The CDR3 consists of 16 residues. Next came a second PCR, run for about 6 to 11 cycles, which used a sample-barcoded 5' primer along with a J-beta primer mix. Each cDNA molecule received a tag from a template-switch adaptor that had 12 random nucleotides. One entry per CDR3 protein, called by TCRdb with MiXCR from the 5' RACE reads. This table holds fewer than 900,000 distinct CDR3 sequences, about 36% found once. General study findings and limits: Samples with more naive T cells showed higher observed beta diversity. Unsorted PBMCs ruled out conclusive naive versus antigen-experienced comparison.

A few counts support this clonotype. Antigen unknown. The receptor was isolated from a man younger than 35 in good health. V gene TRBV11-2 combines with J gene TRBJ2-3, with TRBD2 matching 8 bases. The specimen sequenced was blood. The DNA for the CDR3 is TGTGCCAGCAGCTTAGATGGCGGGGGGAACCAAGATACGCAGTATTTT. Translating it yields CASSLDGGGNQDTQYF.